Included here is one T cell receptor (beta chain) sequence, with context. This sample stems from a study of blood T cell repertoires in COVID-19. Background on the study: The United States, Italy and Spain provided the acute and convalescent COVID-19 samples. T cells, B-cell-depleted T cells, or PBMCs supplied cDNA or gDNA.

CDR1 is MNHEY, CDR2 SVGAGI, per germline. The CDR3 has 15 residues. V shed 6 bases, J shed 6 bases, and the junction held 12 bases outside the gene matches. How the authors handled the data: Amplifying reference gene primers gave estimates of nucleated cell counts. Sequencing was performed with immunoSEQ multiplex PCR; in TCRdb, only in-frame clones are kept and a portion is missing. The V and J calls and clone size are taken from that table; D and trimming were inferred from the DNA. The sample yields about 140,000 clones, 85% to 90% seen once. The rearrangement joins TRBV6-5 to TRBJ1-2; 8 bases fit TRBD1. The receptor was isolated from a man aged 45-65 years who had recovered from COVID-19. Sequencing was carried out using peripheral blood. For the CDR3, the DNA is TGTGCCAGCAGCTACAACCAAAGGACAGGGAATGGCTACACCTTC. Its translation is CASSYNQRTGNGYTF.